The rows below give T cell receptor beta chains drawn from one sample of a study of blood T cells in healthy people across ages. TCRdb analysed the 5' RACE reads with MiXCR anew, one entry per CDR3 protein. The sample shows 1.5 million to 1.8 million distinct CDR3 sequences, about 45% of them seen only once. Sequencing used blood. Receptors were obtained from a young woman in good health. The CDR3 runs from the conserved cysteine through the conserved F or W. A D gene is named only where the DNA matches it firmly. Not every row has a clone size; where given, it reads once, few, many or a size class.

D	J	V	size	CDR3	DNA
-	TRBJ2-3	TRBV6-2/TRBV6-3	-	CASNKRGTLAGTQYF	TGTGCCAGCAACAAAAGAGGAACTCTGGCGGGTACGCAGTATTTT
-	TRBJ1-3	TRBV12-3/TRBV12-4	-	CASSPRGAKGNTIYF	TGTGCCAGTAGCCCGAGAGGGGCGAAAGGAAACACCATATATTTT
TRBD1	TRBJ1-2	TRBV4-1	few	CASSQTDRGRYGYTF	TGCGCCAGCAGCCAGACGGACAGGGGAAGGTATGGCTACACCTTC
-	TRBJ1-5	TRBV25-1	-	CASSEDGGSNQPQHF	TGTGCCAGCAGTGAGGATGGAGGAAGCAATCAGCCCCAGCATTTT
-	TRBJ1-2	TRBV11-2	-	CANSSAAGGLSGYTF	TGTGCCAACAGCTCGGCAGCGGGGGGCTTATCTGGCTACACCTTC
TRBD1	TRBJ2-5	TRBV5-6	-	CASSLRTGWSNEQYF	TGTGCCAGCAGCTTAAGGACAGGGTGGAGCAATGAGCAGTACTTC
-	TRBJ2-3	TRBV4-1	-	CASSLEYRAGDTQYF	TGCGCCAGCAGCCTAGAGTACAGGGCGGGGGATACGCAGTATTTT
-	TRBJ2-3	TRBV24-1	-	CATSDFHTQYF	TGTGCCACCAGTGATTTTCATACGCAGTATTTT
-	TRBJ1-2	TRBV29-1	-	CSVEDEFRGYGYTF	TGCAGCGTTGAAGACGAGTTCCGAGGGTATGGCTACACCTTC
-	TRBJ1-1	TRBV12-3/TRBV12-4	-	CASIGRGNTEAFF	TGTGCCAGCATAGGCAGGGGGAACACTGAAGCTTTCTTT
TRBD1	TRBJ1-2	TRBV19	-	CASSIDAGGSYGYTF	TGTGCCAGTAGTATCGACGCAGGGGGAAGCTATGGCTACACCTTC
-	TRBJ2-2	TRBV7-9	-	CASTGTPISELFF	TGTGCCAGCACTGGGACCCCGATTTCTGAGCTGTTTTTT
TRBD1	TRBJ1-2	TRBV27	few	CASSRRAGGFRYTF	TGTGCCAGCAGTCGTCGGGCAGGGGGTTTCCGCTACACCTTC
-	TRBJ2-4	TRBV12-3/TRBV12-4	-	CASSLREALTKNIQYF	TGTGCCAGCAGTTTAAGGGAGGCCCTAACCAAAAACATTCAGTACTTC
TRBD1	TRBJ1-2	TRBV5-5	-	CASRSGQGEYGYTF	TGTGCCAGCAGATCGGGACAGGGGGAGTATGGCTACACCTTC
-	TRBJ1-1	TRBV7-2	many	CASSLGANTEAFF	TGTGCCAGCAGCTTAGGGGCGAACACTGAAGCTTTCTTT